These 32 T cell receptor beta chains share one sample of origin, sequenced in a study of T cell repertoires in cytomegalovirus infection. These receptors' antigens are unknown. TCRdb independently ran MiXCR on the reads; one entry per CDR3 protein. The sample lists hundreds of thousands of distinct CDR3 sequences; roughly 33% were seen once. Sequencing used cultured PBMCs, obtained from culture after CMV antigen stimulation. Receptor source: a human donor in good health (CMV status not recorded). Some clones in this sample may be carry-over from other donors' samples.

The CDR3 spells CATSGSGAYEQYF. CDR3 coding DNA: TGTGCCACCAGCGGAAGCGGCGCCTACGAGCAGTACTTC. This chain connects TRBV15 to TRBJ2-7; possibly TRBD2 for D (5 bases). V shed 5 bases and J shed 2 bases, with 10 bases lying between them. The germline V gene has CDR1 LNHNV and CDR2 YYDKDF (reference sequence). The CDR3 is 13 residues long. Full variable domain (remainder filled in from reference TRBV15 and TRBJ2-7): DAMVIQNPRYQVTQFGKPVTLSCSQTLNHNVMYWYQQKSSQAPKLLFHYYDKDFNNEADTPDNFQSRRPNTSFCFLDIRSPGLGDTAMYLCATSGSGAYEQYFGPGTRLTVT.

The table lists this clonotype with a few counts. V gene TRBV10-3 combines with J gene TRBJ2-3; 7 bases fit TRBD2. The CDR3 runs to 15 residues. Germline V gene data show CDR1 as ENHRY and CDR2 as SYGVKD. V shed 5 bases and J 1 base; nucleotides not matched to a gene: 6. CDR3 residues: CAISILSGGTDTQYF. As DNA, the CDR3 is TGTGCCATCAGTATCCTCAGCGGGGGCACAGATACGCAGTATTTT.

There are many counts of this clonotype. V gene TRBV7-2 combines with J gene TRBJ1-1; D unresolved. CDR3 size: 15 residues. Looked up from germline, CDR1 is SGHTA and CDR2 is FQGNSA. V dropped 2 bases and J dropped 1 base, with 11 bases sitting between them. CDR3 residues: CASSLFGRGNTEAFF. CDR3 in DNA: TGTGCCAGCAGCTTATTCGGCAGAGGGAACACTGAAGCTTTCTTT.

This clonotype has just a few counts. The gene calls are TRBV6-2 or TRBV6-3 and TRBJ2-2, with 14 bases identical to TRBD2. This CDR3 has 19 amino acids. From germline, CDR1 is MNHEY and CDR2 SVGEGT. The ends lost 0 bases at V and 6 bases at J; junction bases unmatched: 9. The CDR3 reads CASSYSTGTSGSSAGELFF. The CDR3 DNA follows: TGTGCCAGCAGTTACTCGACCGGGACTAGCGGGAGCTCTGCCGGGGAGCTGTTTTTT.

Ten or more counts support this clonotype. The chain has TRBV7-2 and TRBJ2-5; D gene ambiguous. Germline CDR1 and CDR2: SGHTA and FQGNSA. The V end lost 1 base, the J end lost 0 bases, and 9 bases lay between the germline ends. The CDR3 is 15 residues long. The CDR3 DNA reads as TGTGCCAGCAGCTTAGGTCTTCTATACCAAGAGACCCAGTACTTC. Residues: CASSLGLLYQETQYF.

V and J are TRBV6-2 or TRBV6-3 and TRBJ2-5, with unresolved D. Trimming shortened V by 6 bases and J by 5 bases, and 13 bases separated the two germline ends. The germline V gene has CDR1 MNHEY and CDR2 SVGEGT. The CDR3 sequence is 13 residues long. The CDR3: CASSPEMMETQYF. CDR3 coding DNA: TGTGCCAGCAGCCCCGAGATGATGGAGACCCAGTACTTC.

The V call is TRBV6-1, the J call TRBJ2-7, with D uncertain. The CDR3 length is 12 residues. The V end lost 8 bases, the J end lost 2 bases, and 10 bases lay between the germline ends. Germline values: CDR1 MNHNS, CDR2 SASEGT. In nucleotides, the CDR3 is TGTGCCAGCCAGGCGGATACCTACGAGCAGTACTTC. This translates into CASQADTYEQYF.

This clonotype appeared a single time. J is TRBJ2-5 and V is TRBV19, with 12 positions matching TRBD2. The V gene's germline CDR1 is LNHDA and CDR2 SQIVND (reference sequence). CDR3 length: 17 amino acids. V lost 3 bases and J lost 2; bases outside the gene matches: 7. The CDR3 region has the DNA TGTGCCAGTAGTATTTCGGGACTAGCGGGCAAACAAGAGACCCAGTACTTC. Translating gives CASSISGLAGKQETQYF. Using reference TRBV19 and TRBJ2-5 for the parts outside the CDR3, the full variable domain is DGGITQSPKYLFRKEGQNVTLSCEQNLNHDAMYWYRQDPGQGLRLIYYSQIVNDFQKGDIAEGYSVSREKKESFPLTVTSAQKNPTAFYLCASSISGLAGKQETQYFGPGTRLLVL.

J is TRBJ1-2 and V is TRBV2, with D perhaps TRBD1 (5 bases). V was pared by 5 bases and J by 1 base, with 8 bases between. This CDR3 is built from 13 residues. CDR1 and CDR2 from the germline V gene are SNHLY and FYNNEI. The CDR3 DNA is TGTGCCAGCAGTAGACAGCTTAACTATGGCTACACCTTC. Translating gives CASSRQLNYGYTF.

In its sample, this clonotype was seen a few times. This rearrangement joins TRBV5-5 to TRBJ2-7; 13 positions agree with TRBD2. The junction had 12 bases not matched to a gene; V was cut back by 4 bases and J by 2 bases. The CDR3 length is 18 residues. In germline, CDR1 is SGHKS, CDR2 YYEKEE (reference sequence). The CDR3 region is CASSAGLAGMGPTYEQYF. The DNA of the CDR3 is TGTGCCAGCAGCGCGGGACTAGCGGGGATGGGACCAACCTACGAGCAGTACTTC.

In its sample, this clonotype was seen a few times. The chain joins TRBV10-3 to TRBJ2-1; 10 nucleotides align to TRBD2. Germline CDR1 and CDR2: ENHRY and SYGVKD. The CDR3 has 14 residues. The J segment lost 10 bases and the V segment lost 8 bases, leaving 11 bases of the junction unmatched. The CDR3 nucleotides are TGTGCCATCGGAGCTAGCGGGGGAGGGGTCGAGCAGTTCTTC. It specifies CAIGASGGGVEQFF.

The chain recombines TRBV9 with TRBJ1-2, with 7 nucleotides matching TRBD1. Looked up from germline, CDR1 is SGDLS and CDR2 is YYNGEE. V was pared by 4 bases and J by 4 bases, with 7 bases of the junction left unmatched. The CDR3 contains 14 residues. CDR3 sequence reads: CASSTGQKVYGYTF. DNA for the CDR3: TGTGCCAGCAGCACGGGACAGAAAGTCTATGGCTACACCTTC.

The J gene is TRBJ2-2, the V gene TRBV2; TRBD1 matches at 8 bases. V dropped 8 bases and J dropped 5; count of bases not matched to a gene: 7. The CDR3 is 14 residues long. Germline CDR1 SNHLY, CDR2 FYNNEI. The CDR3 loop is CASGGTGWTGELFF. CDR3 nucleotides: TGTGCCAGCGGAGGGACAGGCTGGACCGGGGAGCTGTTTTTT.

This rearrangement joins TRBV19 to TRBJ1-5, with D hard to call. The germline V gene encodes CDR1 LNHDA and CDR2 SQIVND (reference sequence). V was shortened by 8 bases and J by 7 bases, with 12 bases between the two germline ends. There are 12 residues in the CDR3. This CDR3 reads CASFTGGQPQHF. The CDR3 DNA follows: TGTGCCAGTTTCACGGGAGGGCAGCCCCAGCATTTT.

The rearrangement uses TRBV7-2 and TRBJ1-5; the match to TRBD1 covers 10 bases. J lost 6 bases, V lost 5 bases, and 7 bases had no gene match. The CDR3 has 15 residues. Germline CDR1 is SGHTA and CDR2 is FQGNSA. In DNA, the CDR3 is TGTGCCAGCAGCCTATGGACAGGGGGAGGTCAGCCCCAGCATTTT. This translates into CASSLWTGGGQPQHF.

The gene calls are TRBV19 and TRBJ1-5, with D possibly TRBD1 on 6 matching bases. The CDR3 consists of 14 residues. V lost 7 bases and J lost 3, with 13 bases in between. Germline CDR1 LNHDA, CDR2 SQIVND (reference sequence). The CDR3 region is CASNPTGFNQPQHF. The CDR3 bases are TGTGCCAGTAATCCTACAGGGTTCAATCAGCCCCAGCATTTT. Using reference TRBV19 and TRBJ1-5 for the parts outside the CDR3, the full variable domain is DGGITQSPKYLFRKEGQNVTLSCEQNLNHDAMYWYRQDPGQGLRLIYYSQIVNDFQKGDIAEGYSVSREKKESFPLTVTSAQKNPTAFYLCASNPTGFNQPQHFGDGTRLSIL.

This chain connects TRBV10-3 to TRBJ2-5; D may be TRBD2 (6 bases). The CDR3 runs to 15 residues. Trimming took off 5 bases at V and 5 bases at J, with 18 bases between the two ends. In germline, CDR1 is ENHRY, CDR2 SYGVKD. The CDR3 spells CAISHSTSLGETQYF. For the CDR3, the DNA is TGTGCCATCAGTCACTCGACTAGTCTCGGCGAGACCCAGTACTTC.

This clonotype was seen a few times. The V and J genes are TRBV7-9 and TRBJ1-4; D remains ambiguous. Per the germline V gene, CDR1 is SEHNR and CDR2 is FQNEAQ (reference sequence). The CDR3 totals 15 residues. Deletions cut 3 bases from V and 5 bases from J, with 13 bases between. In DNA, the CDR3 is TGTGCCAGCAGCTTTCCCCTTGGGGTGAATGAAAAACTGTTTTTT. Protein product: CASSFPLGVNEKLFF.

The chain couples TRBV10-3 to TRBJ1-2; no clear D gene. CDR3 length: 14 amino acids. Per the germline V gene, CDR1 is ENHRY and CDR2 is SYGVKD. V gave up 6 bases and J gave up 8 bases, with 19 bases separating them. The DNA for the CDR3 is TGTGCCATCAGACCCCGAGGAGAGGGCGGAGGCTACACCTTC. Translated, it gives CAIRPRGEGGGYTF.

This clonotype was detected ten times or more. V and J are TRBV11-2 and TRBJ1-4, with TRBD1 identical over 7 bases. Germline-derived CDR1 and CDR2 are SGHAT and FQNNGV. This CDR3 spans 17 amino acids. V lost 5 bases and J lost 2; bases outside the gene matches: 11. CDR3 loop: CASSRMRGRGTNEKLFF. The CDR3 nucleotides are TGTGCCAGCAGCCGGATGAGGGGCAGGGGGACTAATGAAAAACTGTTTTTT.

The chain has TRBV4-1 and TRBJ1-1; TRBD1 agrees at 7 bases. Losses at the gene ends were 6 bases for V and 5 bases for J; bases not matched to a gene: 18. CDR1 and CDR2 (germline): MGHRA, YSYEKL. This CDR3 is 17 amino acids long. The CDR3 region has the DNA TGCGCCAGCAGGTCTCGACAGGGCCTGAACTTGGGGACTGAAGCTTTCTTT. It specifies CASRSRQGLNLGTEAFF.

In this sample, this clonotype turned up many times. The chain is built from TRBV7-2 and TRBJ2-1; D perhaps matches TRBD2 (6 bases). CDR1 and CDR2 (germline): SGHTA, FQGNSA. The CDR3 consists of 14 residues. V lost 1 base, J lost 6 bases, and 10 bases lay in between. DNA for the CDR3: TGTGCCAGCAGCTTAGGGGGGGACGCCAATGAGCAGTTCTTC. This gives the protein CASSLGGDANEQFF.

This clonotype was observed a single time. The chain employs TRBV9 and TRBJ1-3, with D perhaps TRBD1 (6 bases). Trimming left V 2 bases short and J 6 bases short, with 12 bases between. CDR1 SGDLS and CDR2 YYNGEE come from the germline V gene. The CDR3 runs to 14 residues. CDR3 bases: TGTGCCAGCAGCGTGGGGGGCTCGGAAAACACCATATATTTT. Encoded protein: CASSVGGSENTIYF.

The chain couples TRBV19 to TRBJ2-3; 13 bases fit TRBD2. This CDR3 is 17 amino acids long. Germline V gives CDR1 LNHDA, CDR2 SQIVND (reference sequence). Trimming removed 5 bases from V and 4 bases from J; junction bases left unmatched: 9. Here the CDR3 DNA reads TGTGCCAGTAGTCCACGGACTAGCGGGAGCGGGGCAGATACGCAGTATTTT. Encoded protein: CASSPRTSGSGADTQYF.

This clonotype was counted between two and nine times. V gene TRBV5-6 combines with J gene TRBJ2-1, with TRBD2 matching over 14 bases. V lost 4 bases to trimming and J lost 3 bases; unmatched junction nucleotides: 9. The CDR3 is 18 amino acids. Germline CDR1 and CDR2: SGHDT and YYEEEE. The DNA for the CDR3 is TGTGCCAGCAGCCGGGGGACTAGCGGGAGCTCGTTCTACAATGAGCAGTTCTTC. This gives the protein CASSRGTSGSSFYNEQFF.

The V gene is TRBV27, the J gene TRBJ2-7; tentative D call: TRBD1 (5 bases). From germline, CDR1 is MNHEY and CDR2 SMNVEV (reference sequence). The CDR3 has 14 amino acids. The germline V and J ends were trimmed by 5 bases and 1 base, with 12 bases remaining between them. In nucleotides, the CDR3 is TGTGCCAGCAGTCCAAGACAGCGTTCCTACGAGCAGTACTTC. Amino acids: CASSPRQRSYEQYF.

This clonotype was seen repeatedly, ten times or more. Here the CDR3 DNA reads TGTGCCAGCAGCATACTCGGATCCTACGAGCAGTACTTC. As protein: CASSILGSYEQYF. The chain joins TRBV7-8 to TRBJ2-7; D is uncertain. The germline V and J ends were trimmed by 5 bases and 1 base, with 9 bases remaining between them. The CDR3 is 13 residues long. Germline assignment: CDR1 SGHVS and CDR2 FQNEAQ.

The chain carries TRBV27 and TRBJ2-3; TRBD2 matches at 8 bases. V trimming: 7 bases; J trimming: 0 bases; junction bases outside the gene matches: 9. Germline V gene data show CDR1 as MNHEY and CDR2 as SMNVEV (reference sequence). CDR3 length equals 16 residues. CDR3 sequence (DNA): TGTGCCAGCACCCCCCAGGCTAGCGGGAGCACAGATACGCAGTATTTT. This encodes CASTPQASGSTDTQYF.

J is TRBJ2-4 and V is TRBV7-9; D perhaps matches TRBD1 (5 bases). The V end lost 0 bases, the J end lost 9 bases, and 30 bases lay between the germline ends. This CDR3 contains 20 residues. CDR1 and CDR2 (germline): SEHNR, FQNEAQ (reference sequence). The CDR3 coding sequence is TGTGCCAGCAGCTTAGCAATAGAAGGTACCCCGTTTGGGGCCCAGGTCATTCAGTACTTC. Amino acids: CASSLAIEGTPFGAQVIQYF.

The rearrangement joins TRBV6-6 to TRBJ1-2; 8 bases map to TRBD1. The V segment lost 6 bases and the J segment 3 bases; nucleotides outside the gene matches: 9. Germline V gene lookup returns CDR1 MNHNY and CDR2 SVGAGI (reference sequence). CDR3 size: 15 residues. The CDR3 sequence: CASSPPGTGYYGYTF. The CDR3 coding sequence is TGTGCCAGCAGCCCCCCCGGGACAGGATACTATGGCTACACCTTC.

This clonotype was recorded a few times. The genes are TRBV6-2 or TRBV6-3 and TRBJ2-1, with TRBD2 matching over 7 bases. With V trimmed by 2 bases and J by 3 bases, 1 base remained unmatched. CDR3 size: 14 residues. Germline values: CDR1 MNHEY, CDR2 SVGEGT. The CDR3 DNA sequence: TGTGCCAGCAGTTACGCTAGCGGCTACAATGAGCAGTTCTTC. Residues: CASSYASGYNEQFF.

This clonotype has only a few counts. The V and J genes are TRBV7-6 and TRBJ1-6; possible D gene TRBD1, 5 bases. The CDR3 consists of 14 residues. V lost 3 bases and J lost 6, with 9 bases in between. CDR1 is SGHVS and CDR2 is FNYEAQ in the germline V gene. CDR3 region: CASSFSGVNSPLHF. The DNA of the CDR3 is TGTGCCAGCAGCTTCTCGGGGGTTAATTCACCCCTCCACTTT.